This TCR beta chain originates from a study of brain T cells in children with intractable seizures. With 3 bases clipped from V and 1 base from J, the junction kept 15 bases outside the gene matches. Germline V gene lookup returns CDR1 MNHEY and CDR2 SMNVEV (reference sequence). The CDR3 length is 19 residues. Only cases whose brain tissue showed the highest T cell transcript signatures were sequenced. This clone was recorded once. Its antigen remains unknown. Findings and caveats of the study: Only CDR3 sequence similarity suggested viral specificity, without known HCMV serostatus. Absence of clones before surgery may stem from lower sequencing depth.

Sequencing used immunoSEQ multiplex PCR; TCRdb keeps in-frame clones, though not all of them. The sample carries 110,000 or so clones, approximately 94% recorded once. The V call is TRBV27, the J call TRBJ2-4; 7 bases fit TRBD2. The origin of this receptor is a boy under three years old with hemimegalencephaly and intractable seizures. The input for sequencing was peripheral blood, taken at surgery. The CDR3 is CASSLSLAELRPAKNIQYF. The CDR3 nucleotides are TGTGCCAGCAGTTTGAGCCTAGCGGAGTTGAGGCCGGCCAAAAACATTCAGTACTTC.